This T cell receptor beta chain was obtained from a study of cytomegalovirus exposure and HLA in healthy donors. Germline V lookup: CDR1 SGHAT, CDR2 FQNNGV. This CDR3 is built from 14 residues. V gave up 5 bases and J gave up 3 bases; unmatched junction bases: 5. This table comes from immunoSEQ multiplex PCR, and its TCRdb copy is limited to in-frame clones, with some not included. The repertoire includes 150,000 to 180,000 clones, about 86% of them detected once, and 2% to 2.5% sits in the top ten. Note on this clone: What it recognizes is unknown.

The study's findings and limits: Among TCR sequences, most were rare, though some public TCRs appeared in many donors. The classifier, whose performance was assessed in both the original and validation cohorts, reportedly diagnosed cytomegalovirus status with high specificity and sensitivity. One later analysis, an examination of the approximately 130 validation repertoires, found that first-cohort TCR clusters tended to co-occur in them. Three CMV-associated chains proved CMV antigen-specific in vitro.

This rearrangement joins TRBV11-2 to TRBJ2-7; 9 bases fit TRBD2. This clonotype was sampled from a human donor in good health. The sequenced material came from PBMCs. The DNA for the CDR3 is TGTGCCAGCAGCGCGACTAGCGGAGGCTACGAGCAGTACTTC. Its protein product is CASSATSGGYEQYF.